A selection of T cell receptor beta chains follows, all from one sample in a study of blood T cell repertoires in COVID-19. Profiled with immunoSEQ multiplex PCR; TCRdb holds only in-frame clones, not every one. The profile shows 130,000 to 150,000 clones, around 83% of them singletons. Sequencing was done on a sample of peripheral blood. These receptors all stem from a woman of 80 years or more with acute or convalescent COVID-19. Each CDR3 is given with its conserved first and last residue.

v_call,cdr3_aa
TRBV12-5,CASGWLLAGTIGGELFF
TRBV7-2,CASSFGQAGNQPQHF
TRBV11-2,CASSLVGGARETQYF
TRBV5-1,CASSLAVGGSGEKLFF
TRBV11-3,CASSGRSGTDTQYF
TRBV2,CASSETDRGNQPQHF
TRBV7-8,CASSFLTGGTGELFF
TRBV10-3,CAISDFQGMDTEAFF
TRBV4-2,CASSRVTSGGRDTQYF
TRBV9,CASSADSYSPLHF
TRBV11-3,CASSLEIQGRNEQFF
TRBV19,CASNNRIGTEAFF
TRBV7-8,CASSSPGTRYRNQPQHF
TRBV5-1,CASSLVGSGGFNWYGYTF
TRBV24-1,CATSDRQLETQYF
TRBV4-1,CASSQGGGASNQPQHF
TRBV7-9,CASSPPGNQPQHF
TRBV4-3,CASSQDLLRRPERGYYNEQFF
TRBV3-1/TRBV3-2,CASSHMGLTLTLHF
TRBV5-5,CASSLGGLGEAFF